This T cell receptor (beta chain) derives from a study of T cells in Graves' hyperthyroidism and ophthalmopathy. On this clonotype: Its ends do not fully match the called genes, so a read error is possible.

Amplified TCR beta CDR3 regions came from RNA transcripts. RT-PCR in the first round (using the HTBI primer set) targeted the TCR CDR3. TCRdb recomputed calls from the multiplex PCR reads with MiXCR, one row per CDR3 protein. The repertoire holds some 180,000 distinct CDR3 sequences, with 15% to 20% as singletons. CDR1 and CDR2 (germline): MDHEN, SYDVKM. The CDR3 is 15 amino acids. PBMCs were obtained from 10 ml fresh peripheral blood. The source is a woman between 45 and 65 years old with Graves' hyperthyroidism. The chain recombines TRBV28 with TRBJ1-4, with D unclear. The sequencing sample was made of blood. The CDR3 coding sequence is TGCGCCAGCAGTTTACCCGGGCTGGATAATGAAAAACTGTTTTTT. Its translation: CASSLPGLDNEKLFF.